This T cell receptor beta chain was identified in a study of identical twins. Unique molecular identifiers were present on the cDNA, which also gained a universal primer site by template switching. In TCRdb, the 5' RACE reads were re-called with MiXCR into one record per CDR3 protein. This table holds approximately 470,000 distinct CDR3 sequences, approximately 14% found once. The CDR3 runs 18 residues. V dropped 2 bases and J dropped 0 bases, with 16 bases sitting between them. From germline, CDR1 is LNHNV and CDR2 YYDKDF (reference sequence). This sample was also put to use in a study of yellow fever vaccine responses in identical twins.

The sequence was obtained from a woman in her late teens or twenties in good health. The chain couples TRBV15 to TRBJ2-2; unclear D gene. Material for sequencing was CD4+ T cells sorted from blood. In nucleotides, the CDR3 is TGTGCCACCAGCAGAACCCGGGCAAAAGCTGCGAACACCGGGGAGCTGTTTTTT. As protein: CATSRTRAKAANTGELFF.